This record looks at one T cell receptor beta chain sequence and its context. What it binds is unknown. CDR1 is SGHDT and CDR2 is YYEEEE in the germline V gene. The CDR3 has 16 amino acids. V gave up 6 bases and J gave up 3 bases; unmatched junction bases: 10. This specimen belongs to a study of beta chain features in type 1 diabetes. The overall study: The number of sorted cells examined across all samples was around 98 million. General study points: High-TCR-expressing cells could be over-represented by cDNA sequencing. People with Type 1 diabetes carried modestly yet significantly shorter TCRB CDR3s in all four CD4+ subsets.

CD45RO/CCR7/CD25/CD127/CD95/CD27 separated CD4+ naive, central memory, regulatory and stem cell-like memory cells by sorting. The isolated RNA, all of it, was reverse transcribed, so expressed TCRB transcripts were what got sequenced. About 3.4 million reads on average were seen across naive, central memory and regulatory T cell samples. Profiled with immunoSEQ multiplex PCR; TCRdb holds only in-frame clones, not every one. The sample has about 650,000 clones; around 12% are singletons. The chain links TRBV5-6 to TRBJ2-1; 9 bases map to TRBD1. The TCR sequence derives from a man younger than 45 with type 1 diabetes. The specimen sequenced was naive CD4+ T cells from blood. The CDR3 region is CASTAITGGGYNEQFF. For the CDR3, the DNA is TGTGCCAGCACCGCCATAACAGGGGGCGGCTACAATGAGCAGTTCTTC. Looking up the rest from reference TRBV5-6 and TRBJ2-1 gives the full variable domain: DAGVTQSPTHLIKTRGQQVTLRCSPKSGHDTVSWYQQALGQGPQFIFQYYEEEERQRGNFPDRFSGHQFPNYSSELNVNALLLGDSALYLCASTAITGGGYNEQFFGPGTRLTVL.